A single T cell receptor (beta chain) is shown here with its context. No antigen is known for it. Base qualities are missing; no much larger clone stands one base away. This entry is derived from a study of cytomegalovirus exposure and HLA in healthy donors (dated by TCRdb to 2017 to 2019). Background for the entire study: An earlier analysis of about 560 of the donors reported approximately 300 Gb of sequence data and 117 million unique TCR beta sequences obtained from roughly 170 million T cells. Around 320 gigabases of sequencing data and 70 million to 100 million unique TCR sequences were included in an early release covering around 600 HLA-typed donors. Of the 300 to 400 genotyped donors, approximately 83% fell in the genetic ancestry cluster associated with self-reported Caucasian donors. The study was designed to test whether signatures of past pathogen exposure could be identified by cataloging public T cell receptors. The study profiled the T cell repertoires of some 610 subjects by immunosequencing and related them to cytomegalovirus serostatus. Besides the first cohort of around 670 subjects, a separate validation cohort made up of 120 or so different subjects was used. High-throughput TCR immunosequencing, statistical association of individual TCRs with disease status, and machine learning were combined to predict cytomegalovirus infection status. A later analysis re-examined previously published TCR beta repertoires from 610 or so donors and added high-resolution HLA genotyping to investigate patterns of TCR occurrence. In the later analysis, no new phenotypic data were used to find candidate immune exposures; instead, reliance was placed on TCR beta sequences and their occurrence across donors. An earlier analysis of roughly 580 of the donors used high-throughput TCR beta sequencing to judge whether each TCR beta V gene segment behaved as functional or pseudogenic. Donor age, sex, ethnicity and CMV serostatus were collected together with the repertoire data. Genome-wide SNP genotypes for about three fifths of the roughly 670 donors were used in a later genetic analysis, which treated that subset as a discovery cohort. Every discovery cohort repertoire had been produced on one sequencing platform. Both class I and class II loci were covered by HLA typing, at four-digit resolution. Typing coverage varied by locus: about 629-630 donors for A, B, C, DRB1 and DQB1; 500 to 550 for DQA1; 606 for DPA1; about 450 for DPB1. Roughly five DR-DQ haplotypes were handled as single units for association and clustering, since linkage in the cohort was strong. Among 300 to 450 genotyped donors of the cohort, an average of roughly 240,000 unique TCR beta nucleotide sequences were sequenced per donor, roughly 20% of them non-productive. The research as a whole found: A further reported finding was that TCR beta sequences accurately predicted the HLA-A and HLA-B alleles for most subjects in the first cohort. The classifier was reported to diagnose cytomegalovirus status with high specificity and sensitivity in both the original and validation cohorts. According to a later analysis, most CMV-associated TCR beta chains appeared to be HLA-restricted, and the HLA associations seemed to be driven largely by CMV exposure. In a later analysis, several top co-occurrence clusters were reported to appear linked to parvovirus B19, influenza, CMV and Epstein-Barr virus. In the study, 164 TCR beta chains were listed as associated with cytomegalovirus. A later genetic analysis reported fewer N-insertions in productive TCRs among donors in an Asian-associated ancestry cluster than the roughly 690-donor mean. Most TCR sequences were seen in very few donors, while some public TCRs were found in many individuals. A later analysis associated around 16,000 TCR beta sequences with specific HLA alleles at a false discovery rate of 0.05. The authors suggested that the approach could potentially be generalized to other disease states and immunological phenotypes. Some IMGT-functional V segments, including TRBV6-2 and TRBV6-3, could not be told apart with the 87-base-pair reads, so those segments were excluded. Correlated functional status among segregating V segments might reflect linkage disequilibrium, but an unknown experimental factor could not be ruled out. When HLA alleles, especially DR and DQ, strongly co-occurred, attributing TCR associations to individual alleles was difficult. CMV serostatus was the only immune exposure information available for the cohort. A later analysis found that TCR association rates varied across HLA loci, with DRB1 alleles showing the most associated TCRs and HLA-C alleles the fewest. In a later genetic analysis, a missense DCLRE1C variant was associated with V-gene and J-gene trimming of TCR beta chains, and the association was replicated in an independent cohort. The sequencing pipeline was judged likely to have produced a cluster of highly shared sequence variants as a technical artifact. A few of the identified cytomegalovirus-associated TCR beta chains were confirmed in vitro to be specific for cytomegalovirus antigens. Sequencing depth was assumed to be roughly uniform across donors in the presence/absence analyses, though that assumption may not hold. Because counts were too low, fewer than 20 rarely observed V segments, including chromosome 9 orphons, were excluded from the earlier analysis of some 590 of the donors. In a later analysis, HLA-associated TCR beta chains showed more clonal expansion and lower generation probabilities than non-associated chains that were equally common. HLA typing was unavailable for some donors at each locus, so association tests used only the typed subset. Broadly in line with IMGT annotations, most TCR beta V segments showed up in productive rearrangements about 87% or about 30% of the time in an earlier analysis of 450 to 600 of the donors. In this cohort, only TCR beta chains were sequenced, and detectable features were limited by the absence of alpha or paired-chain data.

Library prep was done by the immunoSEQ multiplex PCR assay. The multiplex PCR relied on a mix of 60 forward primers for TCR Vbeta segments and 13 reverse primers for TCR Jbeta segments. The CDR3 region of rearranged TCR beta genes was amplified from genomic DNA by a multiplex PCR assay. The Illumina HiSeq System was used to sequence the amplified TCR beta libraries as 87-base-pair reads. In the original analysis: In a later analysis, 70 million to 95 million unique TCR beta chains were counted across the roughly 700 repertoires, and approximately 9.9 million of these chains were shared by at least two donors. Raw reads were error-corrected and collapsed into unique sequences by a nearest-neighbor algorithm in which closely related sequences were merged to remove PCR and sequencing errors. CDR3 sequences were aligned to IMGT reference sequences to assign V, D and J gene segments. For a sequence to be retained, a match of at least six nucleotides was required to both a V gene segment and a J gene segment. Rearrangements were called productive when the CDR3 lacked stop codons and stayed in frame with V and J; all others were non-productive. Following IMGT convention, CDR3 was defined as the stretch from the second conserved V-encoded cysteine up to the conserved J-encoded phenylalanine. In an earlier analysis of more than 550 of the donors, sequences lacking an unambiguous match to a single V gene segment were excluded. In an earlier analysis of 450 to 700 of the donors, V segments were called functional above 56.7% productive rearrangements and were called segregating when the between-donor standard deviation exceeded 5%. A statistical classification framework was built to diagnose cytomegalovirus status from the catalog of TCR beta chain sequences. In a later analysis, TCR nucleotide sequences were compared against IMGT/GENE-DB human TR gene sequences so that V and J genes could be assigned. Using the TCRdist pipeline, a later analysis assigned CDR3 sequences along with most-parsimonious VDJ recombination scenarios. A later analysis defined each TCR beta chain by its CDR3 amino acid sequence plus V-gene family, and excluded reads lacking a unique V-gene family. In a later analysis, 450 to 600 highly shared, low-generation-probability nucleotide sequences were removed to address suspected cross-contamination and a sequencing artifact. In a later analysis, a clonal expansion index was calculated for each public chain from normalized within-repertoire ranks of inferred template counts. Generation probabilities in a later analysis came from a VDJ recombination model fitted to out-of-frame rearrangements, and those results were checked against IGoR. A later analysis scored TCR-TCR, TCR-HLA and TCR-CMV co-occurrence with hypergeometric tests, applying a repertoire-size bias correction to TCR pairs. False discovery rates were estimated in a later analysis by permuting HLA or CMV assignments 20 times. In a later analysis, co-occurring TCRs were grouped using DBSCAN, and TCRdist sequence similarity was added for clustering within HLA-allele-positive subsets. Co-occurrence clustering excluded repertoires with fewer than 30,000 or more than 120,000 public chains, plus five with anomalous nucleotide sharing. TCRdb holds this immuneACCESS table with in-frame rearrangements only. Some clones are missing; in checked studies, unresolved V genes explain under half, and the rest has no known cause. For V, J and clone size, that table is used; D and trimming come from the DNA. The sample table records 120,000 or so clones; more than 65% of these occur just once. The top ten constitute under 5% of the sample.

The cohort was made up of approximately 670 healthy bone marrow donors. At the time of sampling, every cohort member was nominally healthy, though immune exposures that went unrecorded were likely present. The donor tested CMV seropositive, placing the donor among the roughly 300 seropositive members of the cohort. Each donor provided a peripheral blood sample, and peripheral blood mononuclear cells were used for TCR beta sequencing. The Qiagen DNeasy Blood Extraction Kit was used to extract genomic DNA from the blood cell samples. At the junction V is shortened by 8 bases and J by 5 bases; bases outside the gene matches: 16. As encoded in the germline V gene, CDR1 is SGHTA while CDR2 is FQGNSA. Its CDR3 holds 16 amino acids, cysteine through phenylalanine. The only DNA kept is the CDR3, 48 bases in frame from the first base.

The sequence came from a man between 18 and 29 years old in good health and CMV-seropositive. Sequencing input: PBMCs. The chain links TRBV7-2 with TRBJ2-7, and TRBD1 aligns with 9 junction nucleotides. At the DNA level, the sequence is TGTGCCAGCGCTCGGTCACCGGGACAGGGTAACAACGAGCAGTACTTC. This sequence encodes CASARSPGQGNNEQYF.